The clone carrying this TCR beta chain was detected ten times or more. Its cognate antigen is unknown. This record comes from a study of blood T cells in healthy people across ages. The V gene lost 2 bases and the J gene lost 3 bases, with 7 bases spanning the gap. The germline CDR1 and CDR2 sequences are KGHSH and LQKENI. This CDR3 region has 13 residues. Study-level points and caveats: Among T cells, TCR beta diversity per million cells dropped roughly linearly as age rose. The long-lived group displayed more naive CD4+ cells, plus higher diversity, than the aged donors did.

A second about 6 to 11 cycle PCR used barcoded and J-beta primers. A tag from a template-switch adaptor with 12 random nucleotides marked each cDNA molecule. One entry per CDR3 protein, called by TCRdb with MiXCR from the 5' RACE reads. Of roughly 680,000 distinct CDR3 sequences listed, over 40% are singletons. Each sample used at least 6.5 million PBMCs. Sequencing used blood. The chain links TRBV18 to TRBJ2-5, with no clear D. This TCR was recovered from a woman aged 80 or over in good health. The chain's CDR3 is CASSPSGKETQYF. CDR3 nucleotides: TGTGCCAGCTCACCATCCGGCAAAGAGACCCAGTACTTC.